The clone carrying this T cell receptor beta chain occurred a few times. The target antigen is unknown. At one boundary the junction diverges from the germline segment, which might be a read error. In TCRdb, the 5' RACE reads were re-called with MiXCR into one record per CDR3 protein. Of 45,000 to 55,000 distinct CDR3 sequences in the sample, roughly a tenth were seen once. This entry belongs to a study of T-cell memory formation after mild COVID-19. Findings and limits, study-wide: What remained unconfirmed was the SARS-CoV-2 specificity of second-wave clones peaking on day 37. Clones contracting day 15 to 85 were balanced CD4/CD8; later expanders leaned CD4+.

Germline lookup yields CDR1 SGHNT and CDR2 YYREEE (reference sequence). CDR3 size: 12 residues. Sequencing input: PBMCs or a T cell subset sorted from them (not recorded which). This receptor was obtained from an adult woman who had mild COVID-19 (a few samples of this study predate the infection). Cell type and time point are not known. This chain connects TRBV5-4 to TRBJ1-1, with TRBD1 matching 9 bases. CDR3 region: CASSLQGAGALF. The CDR3 DNA sequence: TGTGCCAGCAGCTTACAGGGGGCAGGGGCTCTCTTT.